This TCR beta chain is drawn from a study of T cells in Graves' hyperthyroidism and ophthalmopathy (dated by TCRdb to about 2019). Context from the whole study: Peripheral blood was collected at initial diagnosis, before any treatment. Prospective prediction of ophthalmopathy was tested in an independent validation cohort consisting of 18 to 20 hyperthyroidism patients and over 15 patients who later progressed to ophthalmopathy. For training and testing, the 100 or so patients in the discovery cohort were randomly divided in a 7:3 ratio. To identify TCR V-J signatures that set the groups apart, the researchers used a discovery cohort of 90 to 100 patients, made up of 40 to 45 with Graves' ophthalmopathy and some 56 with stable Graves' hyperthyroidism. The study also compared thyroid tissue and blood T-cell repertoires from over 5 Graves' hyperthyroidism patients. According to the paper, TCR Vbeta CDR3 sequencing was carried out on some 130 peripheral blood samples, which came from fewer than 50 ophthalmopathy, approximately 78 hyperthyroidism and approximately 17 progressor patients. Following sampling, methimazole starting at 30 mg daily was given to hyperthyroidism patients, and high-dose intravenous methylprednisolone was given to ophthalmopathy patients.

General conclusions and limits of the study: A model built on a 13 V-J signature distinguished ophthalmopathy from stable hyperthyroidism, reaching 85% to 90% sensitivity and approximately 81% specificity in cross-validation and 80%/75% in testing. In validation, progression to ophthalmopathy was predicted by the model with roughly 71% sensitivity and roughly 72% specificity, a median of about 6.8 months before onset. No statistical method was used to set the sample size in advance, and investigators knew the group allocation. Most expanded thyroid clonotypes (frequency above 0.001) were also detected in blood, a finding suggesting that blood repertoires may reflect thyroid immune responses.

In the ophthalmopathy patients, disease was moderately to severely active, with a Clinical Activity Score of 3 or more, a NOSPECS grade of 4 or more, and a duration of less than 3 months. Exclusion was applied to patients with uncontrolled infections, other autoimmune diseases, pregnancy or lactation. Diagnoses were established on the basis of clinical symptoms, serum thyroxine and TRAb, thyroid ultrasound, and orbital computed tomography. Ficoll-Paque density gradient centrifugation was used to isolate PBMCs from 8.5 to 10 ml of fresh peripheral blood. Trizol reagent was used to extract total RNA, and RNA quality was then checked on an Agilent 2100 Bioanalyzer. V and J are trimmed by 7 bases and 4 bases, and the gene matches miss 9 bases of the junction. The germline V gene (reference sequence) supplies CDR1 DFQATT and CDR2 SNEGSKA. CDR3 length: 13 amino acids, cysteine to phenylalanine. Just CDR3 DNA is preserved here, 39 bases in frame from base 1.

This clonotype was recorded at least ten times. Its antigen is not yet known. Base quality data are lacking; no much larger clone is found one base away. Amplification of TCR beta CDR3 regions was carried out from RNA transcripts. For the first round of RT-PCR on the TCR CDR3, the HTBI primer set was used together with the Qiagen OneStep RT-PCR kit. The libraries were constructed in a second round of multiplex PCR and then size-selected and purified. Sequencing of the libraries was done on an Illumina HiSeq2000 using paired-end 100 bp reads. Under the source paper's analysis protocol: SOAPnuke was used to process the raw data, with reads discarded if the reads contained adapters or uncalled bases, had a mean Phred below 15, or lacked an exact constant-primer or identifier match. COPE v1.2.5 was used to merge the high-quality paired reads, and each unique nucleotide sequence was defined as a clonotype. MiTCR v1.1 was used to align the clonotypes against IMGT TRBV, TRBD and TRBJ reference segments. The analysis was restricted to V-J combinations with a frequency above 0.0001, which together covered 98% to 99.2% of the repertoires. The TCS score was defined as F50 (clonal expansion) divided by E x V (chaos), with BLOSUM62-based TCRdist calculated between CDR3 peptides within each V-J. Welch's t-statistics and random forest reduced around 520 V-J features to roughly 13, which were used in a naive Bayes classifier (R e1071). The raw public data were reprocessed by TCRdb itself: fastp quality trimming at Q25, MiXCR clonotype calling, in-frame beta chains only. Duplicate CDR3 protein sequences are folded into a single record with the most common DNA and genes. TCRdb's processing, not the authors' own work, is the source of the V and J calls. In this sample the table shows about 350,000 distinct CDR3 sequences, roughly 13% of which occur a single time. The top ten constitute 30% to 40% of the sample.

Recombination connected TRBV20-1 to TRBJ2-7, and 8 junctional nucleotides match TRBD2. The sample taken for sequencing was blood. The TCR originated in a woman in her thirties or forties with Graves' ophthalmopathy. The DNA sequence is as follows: TGCAGTGGAGAGCGGGCTAGCGGGTACGAGCAGTACTTC. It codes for CSGERASGYEQYF.